This T cell receptor (beta chain) was found in a study of Graves' ophthalmopathy and Graves' hyperthyroidism. Findings and limits, study-wide: With 70.59% sensitivity and roughly 76% specificity, the model predicted ophthalmopathy progression.

Scientists amplified the TCR beta CDR3 regions from RNA transcripts. HTBI primers served in a first-round RT-PCR, which a second-round multiplex PCR followed. One entry per CDR3 protein results from TCRdb running MiXCR on the multiplex PCR reads. The table lists about 500,000 distinct CDR3 sequences, approximately 35% of them singletons. Eligible hyperthyroidism cases comprised new diagnoses of under 2 months' duration in individuals aged 18 to 65. Trimming removed 5 bases from V and 2 bases from J; junction bases left unmatched: 6. Germline V lookup: CDR1 SEHNR, CDR2 FQNEAQ (reference sequence). This CDR3 spans 14 amino acids. There are many counts of this clonotype. Its antigen is unidentified.

The chain links TRBV7-9 to TRBJ2-7, with 7 bases lining up with TRBD1. Source material: peripheral blood or thyroid tissue (not recorded which). The receptor comes from an adult man with Graves' hyperthyroidism. CDR3: CASSPGQAPYEQYF. The CDR3 DNA reads TGTGCCAGCAGCCCTGGACAGGCCCCCTACGAGCAGTACTTC.